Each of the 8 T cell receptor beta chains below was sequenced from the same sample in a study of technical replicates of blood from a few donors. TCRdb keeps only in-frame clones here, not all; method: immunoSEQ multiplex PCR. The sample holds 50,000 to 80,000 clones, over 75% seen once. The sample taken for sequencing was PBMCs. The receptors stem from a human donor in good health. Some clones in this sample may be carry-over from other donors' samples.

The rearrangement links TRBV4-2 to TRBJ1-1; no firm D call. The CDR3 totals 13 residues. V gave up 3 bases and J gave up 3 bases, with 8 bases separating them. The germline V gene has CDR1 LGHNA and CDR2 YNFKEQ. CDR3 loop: CASSHRRDTEAFF. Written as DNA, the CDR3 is TGTGCCAGCAGCCATCGCCGGGACACTGAAGCTTTCTTT.

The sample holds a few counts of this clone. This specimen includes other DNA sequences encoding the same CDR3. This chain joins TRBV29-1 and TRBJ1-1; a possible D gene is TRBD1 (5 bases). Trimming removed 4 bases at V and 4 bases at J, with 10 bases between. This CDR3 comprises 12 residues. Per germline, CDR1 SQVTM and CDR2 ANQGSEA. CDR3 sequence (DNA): TGCAGCGTTGCCGCAGGGTCCACTGAAGCTTTCTTT. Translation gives CSVAAGSTEAFF. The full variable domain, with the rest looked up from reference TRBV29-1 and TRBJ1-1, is SAVISQKPSRDICQRGTSLTIQCQVDSQVTMMFWYRQQPGQSLTLIATANQGSEATYESGFVIDKFPISRPNLTFSTLTVSNMSPEDSSIYLCSVAAGSTEAFFGQGTRLTVV.

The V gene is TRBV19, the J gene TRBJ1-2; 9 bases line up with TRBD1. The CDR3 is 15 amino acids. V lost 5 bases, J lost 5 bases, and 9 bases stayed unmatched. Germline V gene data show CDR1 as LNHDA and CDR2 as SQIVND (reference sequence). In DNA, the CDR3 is TGTGCCAGTAGTGTACAGGGGGCGCTTCGATATGGCTACACCTTC. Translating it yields CASSVQGALRYGYTF.

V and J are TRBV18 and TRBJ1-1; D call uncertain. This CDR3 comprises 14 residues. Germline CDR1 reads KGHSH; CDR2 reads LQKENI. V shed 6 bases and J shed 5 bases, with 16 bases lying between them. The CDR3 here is CASSSSPSGTEAFF. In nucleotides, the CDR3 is TGTGCCAGCTCGTCCTCCCCGTCCGGGACTGAAGCTTTCTTT.

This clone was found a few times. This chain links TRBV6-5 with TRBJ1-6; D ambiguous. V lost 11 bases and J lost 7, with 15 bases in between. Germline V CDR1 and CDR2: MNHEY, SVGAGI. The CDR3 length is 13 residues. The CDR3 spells CAARGIVNSPLHF. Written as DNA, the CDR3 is TGTGCCGCCCGAGGGATTGTGAATTCACCCCTCCACTTT.

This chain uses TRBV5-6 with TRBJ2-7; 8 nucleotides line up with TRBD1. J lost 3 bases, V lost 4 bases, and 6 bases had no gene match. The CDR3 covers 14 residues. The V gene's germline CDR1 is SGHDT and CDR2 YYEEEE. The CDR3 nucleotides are TGTGCCAGCAGCCGGACAGGGACGGGCTACGAGCAGTACTTC. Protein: CASSRTGTGYEQYF.

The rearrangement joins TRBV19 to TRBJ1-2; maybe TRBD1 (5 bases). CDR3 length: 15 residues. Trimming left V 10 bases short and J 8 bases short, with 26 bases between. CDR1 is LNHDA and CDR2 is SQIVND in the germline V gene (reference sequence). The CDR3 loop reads CAITWGGSGAGGYTF. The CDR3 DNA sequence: TGTGCCATCACATGGGGTGGCAGCGGGGCTGGCGGCTACACCTTC.

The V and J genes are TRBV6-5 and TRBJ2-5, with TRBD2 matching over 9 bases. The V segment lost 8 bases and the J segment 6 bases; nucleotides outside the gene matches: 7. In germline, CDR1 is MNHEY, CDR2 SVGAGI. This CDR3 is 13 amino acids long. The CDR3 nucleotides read TGTGCCAGCGGGGCGGGGGGGACAAAGACCCAGTACTTC. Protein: CASGAGGTKTQYF.